The entry that follows covers one T cell receptor (beta chain) sequence. The sample originates from a study of shared clonotypes between healthy human individuals. It was CD45RO-negative cells, positively selected for CCR7, that made up naive CD8 cells, with terminally differentiated effector memory CD45RA+ cells excluded. The protocol was immunoSEQ multiplex PCR, while the TCRdb copy is restricted to in-frame clones and leaves out a portion. The sample includes 1.5 million to 2.5 million clones, approximately 95% of them seen just once. CDR3 length: 14 amino acids. The germline gives CDR1 MRHNA, CDR2 SNTAGT. V was shortened by 0 bases and J by 4 bases, with 9 bases between the two germline ends.

Sequencing was performed on naive CD8+ T cells sorted from blood. The V gene is TRBV6-4, the J gene TRBJ1-2; D not resolved. The TCR comes from a man younger than 35 in good health. The CDR3 DNA sequence: TGTGCCAGCAGTGACTCCGAGGGTTCCTATGGCTACACCTTC. Residues: CASSDSEGSYGYTF.